What follows are 30 T cell receptor beta chains derived from one specimen sequenced in a study of cytomegalovirus exposure and HLA in healthy donors. PCR involved 60 Vbeta and 13 Jbeta primers. Data came from immunoSEQ multiplex PCR; TCRdb stores just in-frame clones and leaves some out. The profile shows some 90,000 clones, roughly 74% of them singletons. Sequenced: PBMCs. The receptors derive from an older woman in good health and CMV-seropositive.

The chain uses TRBV5-1 and TRBJ2-3, with a possible D match to TRBD2 (6 bases). The V gene lost 4 bases and the J gene lost 1 base, with 16 bases spanning the gap. Germline CDR1 SGHRS, CDR2 YFSETQ. The CDR3 runs 16 residues. CDR3 residues: CASSPEWTGGTDTQYF. CDR3 sequence (DNA): TGCGCCAGCAGCCCCGAATGGACGGGGGGCACAGATACGCAGTATTTT.

The rearrangement links TRBV6-1 to TRBJ1-5, with TRBD1 matching 7 bases. V was pared by 4 bases and J by 3 bases, with 6 bases of the junction left unmatched. The germline V gene has CDR1 MNHNS and CDR2 SASEGT. This CDR3 is built from 15 residues. The CDR3, as DNA: TGTGCCAGCAGTGTTCCGGGACAGCTCAATCAGCCCCAGCATTTT. Translation gives CASSVPGQLNQPQHF.

This clone came up once. The chain combines TRBV27 with TRBJ2-5; 12 bases are a match to TRBD2. The V segment lost 5 bases and the J segment 5 bases; nucleotides outside the gene matches: 9. This CDR3 is 16 amino acids long. Looked up from germline, CDR1 is MNHEY and CDR2 is SMNVEV (reference sequence). Here the CDR3 DNA reads TGTGCCAGCAGTCCAAAGACTAGCGGGAGAGGGGAGACCCAGTACTTC. Translated: CASSPKTSGRGETQYF.

Comments on this clone: Other DNA sequences in the sample encode the same CDR3. The CDR3 nucleotides read TGTGCCAGCAGCTTGGCCGGGGGGGGCAATCAGCCCCAGCATTTT. Amino acids: CASSLAGGGNQPQHF. This chain connects TRBV5-6 to TRBJ1-5; D perhaps matches TRBD1 (5 bases). CDR1 and CDR2 (germline): SGHDT, YYEEEE. The CDR3 has 15 residues. With 0 bases removed from V and 2 bases from J, the gap between germline ends came to 9 bases.

A few counts support this clone. The chain is built from TRBV5-8 and TRBJ2-2; possibly TRBD1 for D (7 bases). Trimming pared 4 bases from V and 1 base from J, leaving 17 bases between. This CDR3 has 17 residues. Germline loops: CDR1 SGHTS, CDR2 YDEGEE. This CDR3 is CASSPPGGRLNTGELFF. The DNA of the CDR3 is TGTGCCAGCAGCCCGCCAGGGGGGAGATTGAACACCGGGGAGCTGTTTTTT.

This clone was picked up many times. This chain joins TRBV5-6 and TRBJ1-2; tentative D call: TRBD1 (5 bases). The CDR3 length is 17 residues. The germline gives CDR1 SGHDT, CDR2 YYEEEE. Between the trimmed V and J ends, which lost 8 bases and 0 bases, there was a span of 23 bases. The CDR3 spells CASSPFGGALANYGYTF. CDR3 DNA: TGTGCCAGTAGCCCCTTTGGTGGGGCTCTAGCTAACTATGGCTACACCTTC.

CDR3 amino acids: CASSLVAGVGDTQYF. CDR3 nucleotide sequence: TGTGCCAGCAGCTTAGTAGCAGGGGTGGGAGATACGCAGTATTTT. This chain connects TRBV13 to TRBJ2-3, with a tentative D call TRBD1 (6 bases). This CDR3 comprises 15 residues. V lost 1 base, J lost 5 bases, and 13 bases lay in between. Germline-derived CDR1 and CDR2 are PRHDT and FYEKMQ (reference sequence). The full variable domain, its missing parts supplied by reference TRBV13 and TRBJ2-3, is AAGVIQSPRHLIKEKRETATLKCYPIPRHDTVYWYQQGPGQDPQFLISFYEKMQSDKGSIPDRFSAQQFSDYHSELNMSSLELGDSALYFCASSLVAGVGDTQYFGPGTRLTVL.

This clone appeared a single time. The chain recombines TRBV2 with TRBJ1-3, with D unresolved. Per germline, CDR1 SNHLY and CDR2 FYNNEI. The ends were cut back, 8 bases at V and 1 base at J, with 15 bases in the middle. This CDR3 is 15 amino acids long. The CDR3 bases are TGTGCCAGCTTGGAGGATATGAGGTCTGGAAACACCATATATTTT. Translating it yields CASLEDMRSGNTIYF.

The chain is built from TRBV4-2 and TRBJ2-7; 11 nucleotides line up with TRBD2. The ends lost 0 bases at V and 4 bases at J; junction bases unmatched: 11. The CDR3 sequence is 18 residues long. CDR1 is LGHNA and CDR2 is YNFKEQ in the germline V gene. The CDR3: CASSQEGTSGHYGYEQYF. CDR3 nucleotide sequence: TGTGCCAGCAGCCAAGAGGGGACTAGCGGACACTACGGGTACGAGCAGTACTTC.

V and J are TRBV4-2 and TRBJ2-5; 9 positions match TRBD1. CDR1 is LGHNA, CDR2 YNFKEQ, per germline. The V gene end was trimmed by 3 bases and the J gene end by 5 bases; junction bases not matched to a gene: 7. This CDR3 comprises 15 residues. Written as DNA, the CDR3 is TGTGCCAGCAGCCAGCCGGGACAGGGCGGCGAGACCCAGTACTTC. It codes for CASSQPGQGGETQYF.

V and J are TRBV29-1 and TRBJ2-2, with D possibly matching TRBD1 (6 bases). V was trimmed by 0 bases and J by 1 base, leaving 12 bases between them. This CDR3 is built from 16 residues. Germline CDR1 is SQVTM and CDR2 is ANQGSEA. CDR3 DNA sequence: TGCAGCGTTGAAGAGCGCCTACAGGGGAACACCGGGGAGCTGTTTTTT. This gives the protein CSVEERLQGNTGELFF.

V usage is TRBV6-6 and J usage is TRBJ2-5, with TRBD2 matching 8 bases. Germline CDR1 is MNHNY and CDR2 is SVGAGI (reference sequence). This CDR3 contains 14 residues. V was clipped by 7 bases and J by 2 bases; unmatched bases: 6. The CDR3: CASTYGGDQETQYF. DNA for the CDR3: TGTGCCAGCACCTACGGGGGGGATCAAGAGACCCAGTACTTC.

J is TRBJ2-2 and V is TRBV7-2; TRBD2 matches at 12 bases. V was pared by 5 bases and J by 7 bases, with 8 bases of the junction left unmatched. Germline CDR1 is SGHTA and CDR2 is FQGNSA. CDR3 size: 16 residues. CDR3 sequence: CASSQLAGGPVGELFF. The CDR3 DNA is TGTGCCAGCAGCCAGCTAGCGGGGGGGCCAGTCGGGGAGCTGTTTTTT.

The chain links TRBV7-2 to TRBJ1-1; tentatively, D is TRBD1 (6 bases). The V gene lost 6 bases and the J gene lost 1 base, with 12 bases spanning the gap. In germline, CDR1 is SGHTA, CDR2 FQGNSA. The CDR3 runs to 14 residues. In DNA form, the CDR3 reads TGTGCCAGCAGACGAGGGGGATCGAACACTGAAGCTTTCTTT. It specifies CASRRGGSNTEAFF.

DNA for the CDR3: TGTGCCAGCAGCCTAGGAATGGGAGTCGAAAAACTGTTTTTT. Protein: CASSLGMGVEKLFF. The V call is TRBV7-2, the J call TRBJ1-4, with D uncertain. The CDR3 contains 14 residues. Germline V gene lookup returns CDR1 SGHTA and CDR2 FQGNSA. V was cut by 5 bases and J by 8 bases, with 15 bases left in between. Drawing the rest from reference TRBV7-2 and TRBJ1-4, the complete variable domain is GAGVSQSPSNKVTEKGKDVELRCDPISGHTALYWYRQSLGQGLEFLIYFQGNSAPDKSGLPSDRFSAERTGGSVSTLTIQRTQQEDSAVYLCASSLGMGVEKLFFGSGTQLSVL.

This chain joins TRBV5-6 and TRBJ2-7; tentatively, D is TRBD1 (6 bases). Trimming took off 4 bases at V and 0 bases at J, with 17 bases between the two ends. The CDR3 loop spans 16 amino acids. Germline-derived CDR1 and CDR2 are SGHDT and YYEEEE. This CDR3 reads CASSPRGTFHSYEQYF. The CDR3 nucleotides read TGTGCCAGCAGCCCCAGGGGTACTTTTCACTCCTACGAGCAGTACTTC. Supplemented by reference TRBV5-6 and TRBJ2-7, the full variable domain reads DAGVTQSPTHLIKTRGQQVTLRCSPKSGHDTVSWYQQALGQGPQFIFQYYEEEERQRGNFPDRFSGHQFPNYSSELNVNALLLGDSALYLCASSPRGTFHSYEQYFGPGTRLTVT.

V gene TRBV5-4 combines with J gene TRBJ2-2; 9 bases fit TRBD1. The CDR3 is 14 amino acids. J was trimmed by 7 bases and V by 4 bases; bases with no gene match: 5. From germline, CDR1 is SGHNT and CDR2 YYREEE (reference sequence). The CDR3 here is CASSAGQGIGELFF. DNA of the CDR3: TGTGCCAGCAGCGCCGGACAGGGGATCGGGGAGCTGTTTTTT. The entire variable domain, with the rest obtained from reference TRBV5-4 and TRBJ2-2, is as follows: ETGVTQSPTHLIKTRGQQVTLRCSSQSGHNTVSWYQQALGQGPQFIFQYYREEENGRGNFPPRFSGLQFPNYSSELNVNALELDDSALYLCASSAGQGIGELFFGEGSRLTVL.

This chain uses TRBV10-3 with TRBJ1-4, with D possibly matching TRBD1 (5 bases). Germline V gene sequence: CDR1 ENHRY, CDR2 SYGVKD. This CDR3 has 13 residues. The V gene lost 2 bases and the J gene lost 7 bases, with 8 bases spanning the gap. For the CDR3, the DNA is TGTGCCATCAGTGAGGGGGCTAGTGAAAAACTGTTTTTT. This gives the protein CAISEGASEKLFF.

This chain joins TRBV14 and TRBJ1-4; TRBD1 aligns across 9 bases. The CDR3 is 14 residues long. With 1 base clipped from V and 10 bases from J, the junction kept 4 bases outside the gene matches. The germline gives CDR1 SGHDN, CDR2 FVKESK. CDR3 DNA sequence: TGTGCCAGCAGCCAAGGGACAGGGGTGGGAAAACTGTTTTTT. Translated: CASSQGTGVGKLFF. The full variable domain, with the rest looked up from reference TRBV14 and TRBJ1-4, is EAGVTQFPSHSVIEKGQTVTLRCDPISGHDNLYWYRRVMGKEIKFLLHFVKESKQDESGMPNNRFLAERTGGTYSTLKVQPAELEDSGVYFCASSQGTGVGKLFFGSGTQLSVL.

The V call is TRBV6-1, the J call TRBJ1-1; TRBD1 might be the D (5 bases). Germline lookup yields CDR1 MNHNS and CDR2 SASEGT. V lost 4 bases to trimming and J lost 3 bases, with 9 bases between them. This CDR3 has 13 residues. CDR3 coding DNA: TGTGCCAGCAGTGTTTCGGGGGACACTGAAGCTTTCTTT. This encodes CASSVSGDTEAFF.

The chain carries TRBV4-3 and TRBJ1-5, with D maybe TRBD1 (6 bases). Germline CDR1 LGHNA, CDR2 YSLEER. V was cut by 0 bases and J by 6 bases, with 12 bases left in between. This CDR3 contains 15 residues. CDR3 protein: CASSQDHSRGQPQHF. The CDR3 bases are TGCGCCAGCAGCCAAGATCACAGCAGGGGTCAGCCCCAGCATTTT.

The V gene is TRBV19, the J gene TRBJ1-1, with a weak D call TRBD1 (5 bases). Germline CDR1 is LNHDA and CDR2 is SQIVND (reference sequence). Deletions cut 2 bases from V and 4 bases from J, with 5 bases between. CDR3 length equals 12 residues. The CDR3 reads CASSIQGTEAFF. CDR3 bases: TGTGCCAGTAGTATACAGGGCACTGAAGCTTTCTTT.

The V call is TRBV5-1, the J call TRBJ2-7; 11 bases align to TRBD2. Germline loops: CDR1 SGHRS, CDR2 YFSETQ. The CDR3 runs to 17 residues. The ends lost 1 base at V and 2 bases at J; junction bases unmatched: 8. The CDR3 DNA sequence: TGCGCCAGCAGCTTGATTTCTAGCGGGGGGACTGCCTACGAGCAGTACTTC. Translation: CASSLISSGGTAYEQYF.

This chain links TRBV7-2 with TRBJ1-1; D is unclear. CDR3 length: 12 residues. V lost 3 bases to trimming and J lost 5 bases, with 7 bases between them. Germline V lookup: CDR1 SGHTA, CDR2 FQGNSA. This chain's CDR3 is CASSLQVTEAFF. The CDR3 nucleotides read TGTGCCAGCAGCTTGCAGGTAACTGAAGCTTTCTTT.

This clone appeared a few times. The chain uses TRBV18 and TRBJ1-1, with 7 bases fitting TRBD1. Germline assignment: CDR1 KGHSH and CDR2 LQKENI. V shed 3 bases and J 1 base; nucleotides not matched to a gene: 8. The CDR3 is made up of 16 amino acids. The CDR3 loop reads CASSPHPGQRNTEAFF. CDR3 DNA sequence: TGTGCCAGCTCACCGCATCCGGGACAGCGGAACACTGAAGCTTTCTTT.

This chain connects TRBV7-8 to TRBJ1-5, with D possibly matching TRBD1 (5 bases). Germline V gene sequence: CDR1 SGHVS, CDR2 FQNEAQ. Trimming removed 3 bases from V and 0 bases from J, with 15 bases in between. The CDR3 spans 17 residues. CDR3 residues: CASSFGQPDNSNQPQHF. The CDR3 DNA reads as TGTGCCAGCAGCTTCGGACAACCAGATAATAGCAATCAGCCCCAGCATTTT. The entire variable domain, with the rest obtained from reference TRBV7-8 and TRBJ1-5, is as follows: GAGVSQSPRYKVAKRGQDVALRCDPISGHVSLFWYQQALGQGPEFLTYFQNEAQLDKSGLPSDRFFAERPEGSVSTLKIQRTQQEDSAVYLCASSFGQPDNSNQPQHFGDGTRLSIL.

The rearrangement links TRBV15 to TRBJ2-5; 8 bases match TRBD1. Germline trimming cut 1 base from V and 5 bases from J; bases unmatched to any gene: 9. Germline loops: CDR1 LNHNV, CDR2 YYDKDF (reference sequence). CDR3 length: 16 residues. CDR3 DNA: TGTGCCACCAGCAGAGGTGTGACAGGGGTAAAGGAGACCCAGTACTTC. Translation gives CATSRGVTGVKETQYF.

J is TRBJ2-7 and V is TRBV9, with 7 bases aligning to TRBD1. The J segment lost 2 bases and the V segment lost 4 bases, leaving 9 bases of the junction unmatched. CDR1 and CDR2 (germline): SGDLS, YYNGEE. The CDR3 length is 15 residues. The CDR3 nucleotides are TGTGCCAGCAGCAAGAGGGGGACAGCACCCTACGAGCAGTACTTC. Amino acid sequence: CASSKRGTAPYEQYF.

This sequence joins TRBV19 and TRBJ2-7; 10 nucleotides agree with TRBD1. This CDR3 region has 14 residues. With 5 bases clipped from V and 6 bases from J, the junction kept 7 bases outside the gene matches. CDR1 LNHDA and CDR2 SQIVND come from the germline V gene (reference sequence). Here the CDR3 reads CASSPGQGLGEQYF. CDR3 coding DNA: TGTGCCAGTAGTCCGGGACAGGGGCTAGGCGAGCAGTACTTC.

The V and J genes are TRBV7-6 and TRBJ2-3; 9 bases line up with TRBD2. The CDR3 has 16 residues. V lost 3 bases, J lost 4 bases, and 8 bases stayed unmatched. CDR1 and CDR2 from the germline V gene are SGHVS and FNYEAQ. For the CDR3, the DNA is TGTGCCAGCAGCTTGCCCGTAGCGGGAGACGCAGATACGCAGTATTTT. Its protein is CASSLPVAGDADTQYF.